The clone carrying this T cell receptor beta chain was recorded a few times. Its antigen is not identified. The sample has other DNA sequences that encode this CDR3 too. Investigators reverse transcribed all isolated RNA, so they sequenced expressed TCRB transcripts. The protocol was immunoSEQ multiplex PCR, while the TCRdb copy is restricted to in-frame clones and leaves out a portion. Of roughly 140,000 clones in the sample, 11% were seen once. This specimen belongs to a study of beta chain features in type 1 diabetes. In the study overall: Patients did not differ from healthy donors in age, gender or cell yield. Study-wide findings and caveats: TCRB repertoires of naive, central memory and Treg cells appeared more similar among patients than among healthy donors.

The receptor was derived from a man aged 18-30 years in good health. Input material: central memory CD4+ T cells from blood.

CDR3 sequence reads: CASSLEGQRSYTF. The CDR3 DNA sequence: TGTGCCAGCAGCTTAGAGGGTCAGCGGAGCTACACCTTC. This chain joins TRBV7-2 and TRBJ1-2; D not resolved. V was trimmed by 1 base and J by 9 bases, leaving 12 bases between them. CDR3 length: 13 amino acids. CDR1 is SGHTA, CDR2 FQGNSA, per germline. Drawing the rest from reference TRBV7-2 and TRBJ1-2, the complete variable domain is GAGVSQSPSNKVTEKGKDVELRCDPISGHTALYWYRQSLGQGLEFLIYFQGNSAPDKSGLPSDRFSAERTGGSVSTLTIQRTQQEDSAVYLCASSLEGQRSYTFGSGTRLTVV.